The clone carrying this T cell receptor (beta chain) was observed many times. The data derive from a study of CD8+CD57+ T cells in acquired aplastic anemia. The overall study: Across the sorted CD4+ and CD8+ cells, DNA amounts averaged about 3.2 ug.

Profiling of TCR beta VDJ combinations and CDR3 sequences used genomic DNA as template. TCRdb ran MiXCR on the reads and lists one entry per CDR3 protein. Among some 82,000 distinct CDR3 sequences, under 50% were seen once, and the ten largest hold 66%. This CDR3 region has 14 residues. V lost 2 bases, J lost 7 bases, and 7 bases stayed unmatched. The chain combines TRBV12-3 or TRBV12-4 with TRBJ1-2, with TRBD1 matching over 7 bases. The clonotype originates from a human donor in good health, serving as a control. Sequencing was done on a sample of sorted CD4+, CD8+, or CD8+CD57+ T cells (not recorded which) from PBMCs. The CDR3 coding sequence is TGTGCCAGCAGTTTAAGACAGGGTGAAGTTGGCTACACCTTC. Its protein product is CASSLRQGEVGYTF.